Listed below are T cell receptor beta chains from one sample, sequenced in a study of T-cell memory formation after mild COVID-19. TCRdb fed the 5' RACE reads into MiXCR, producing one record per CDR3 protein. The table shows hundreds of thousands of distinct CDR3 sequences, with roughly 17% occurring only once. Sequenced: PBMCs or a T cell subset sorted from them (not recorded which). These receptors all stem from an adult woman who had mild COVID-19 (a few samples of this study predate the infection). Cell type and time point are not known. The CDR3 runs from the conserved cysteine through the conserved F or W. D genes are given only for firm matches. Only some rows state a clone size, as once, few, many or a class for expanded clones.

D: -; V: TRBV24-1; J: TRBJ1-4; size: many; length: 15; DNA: TGTGCCACCAGTGATGCCAGGGGACCTAATGAAAAACTGTTTTTT; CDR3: CATSDARGPNEKLFF
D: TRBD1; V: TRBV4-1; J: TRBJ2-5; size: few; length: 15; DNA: TGCGCCAGCAGCCGACAGGGGGCTTCCCAAGAGACCCAGTACTTC; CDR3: CASSRQGASQETQYF
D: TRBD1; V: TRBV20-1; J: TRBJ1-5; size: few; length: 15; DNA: TGCAGTGCTCCCCCCGGACAGGGAAGCAATCAGCCCCAGCATTTT; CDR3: CSAPPGQGSNQPQHF
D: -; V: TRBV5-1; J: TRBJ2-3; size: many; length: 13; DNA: TGCGCCAGCAGCCGGGAGAGCACAGATACGCAGTATTTT; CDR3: CASSRESTDTQYF
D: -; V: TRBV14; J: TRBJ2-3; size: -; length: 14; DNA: TGTGCCAGCAGCCAATACGGGTTCACAGATACGCAGTATTTT; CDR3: CASSQYGFTDTQYF
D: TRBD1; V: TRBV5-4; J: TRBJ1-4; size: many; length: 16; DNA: TGTGCCAGCAGCCTGACGACAGGGCGGCCTAATGAAAAACTGTTTTTT; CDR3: CASSLTTGRPNEKLFF
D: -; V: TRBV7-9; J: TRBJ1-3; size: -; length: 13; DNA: TGTGCCAGCAGCTACCCGACAGTAAACACCATATATTTT; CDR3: CASSYPTVNTIYF
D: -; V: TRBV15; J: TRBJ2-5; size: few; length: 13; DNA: TGTGCCACCAGCCCCGGGTCCCGAGAGACCCAGTACTTC; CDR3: CATSPGSRETQYF
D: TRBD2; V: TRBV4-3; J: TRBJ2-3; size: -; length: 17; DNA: TGCGCCAGCAGCCAAGAAGCCCTGCGGGAGAGCACAGATACGCAGTATTTT; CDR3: CASSQEALRESTDTQYF
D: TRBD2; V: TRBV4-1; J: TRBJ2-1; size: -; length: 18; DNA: TGCGCCAGCAGCCAAGCGGGACTAGCGGGGGGGCCTGGAAATGAGCAGTTATTC; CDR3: CASSQAGLAGGPGNEQLF
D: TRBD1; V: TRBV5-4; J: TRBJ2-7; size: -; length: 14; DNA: TGTGCCAGCAGCTCTCGACAGGGGTCAGGGGAGCAGTACTTC; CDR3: CASSSRQGSGEQYF
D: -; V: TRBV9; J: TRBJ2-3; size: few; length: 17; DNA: TGTGCCAGCAGCGTAGCGAGGTCGGGTAGGGGCACAGATACGCAGTATTTT; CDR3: CASSVARSGRGTDTQYF
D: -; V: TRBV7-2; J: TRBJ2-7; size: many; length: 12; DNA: TGTGCCAGCAGCCTAACTACCTACGAGCAGTACTTC; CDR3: CASSLTTYEQYF
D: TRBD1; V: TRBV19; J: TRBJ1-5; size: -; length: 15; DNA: TGTGCCAGTAGTATGGGACAGGGGAGAGGTCAGCCCCAGCATTTT; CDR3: CASSMGQGRGQPQHF
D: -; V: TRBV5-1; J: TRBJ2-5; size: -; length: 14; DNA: TGCGCCAGCAGCTTCAGACCAGCCCAAGAGACCCAGTACTTC; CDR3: CASSFRPAQETQYF
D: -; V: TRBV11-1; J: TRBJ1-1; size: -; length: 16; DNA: TGTGCCAGCAGCGCCGTCGGCCAACCTCTGACTAGGGAAGCTTTCTTT; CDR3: CASSAVGQPLTREAFF
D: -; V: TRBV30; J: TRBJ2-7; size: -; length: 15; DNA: TGTGCCTGGAGTCCCCCCTCGGGCCCTTATAGCGAGCAGTACTTC; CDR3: CAWSPPSGPYSEQYF
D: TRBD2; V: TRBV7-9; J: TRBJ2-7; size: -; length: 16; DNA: TGTGCCAGCAGCTTAGTCTCGTGGGAGGGCTCCTACGAGCAGTACTTC; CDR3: CASSLVSWEGSYEQYF
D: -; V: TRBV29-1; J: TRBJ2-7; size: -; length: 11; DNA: TGCAGCGTGGGAGGTGCTACGGGGCAGTACTTC; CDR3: CSVGGATGQYF
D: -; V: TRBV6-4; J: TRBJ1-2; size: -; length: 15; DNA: TGTGCCAGCAGGGACCTACAGTCGGTAGGGTATGGCTACACCTTC; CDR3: CASRDLQSVGYGYTF
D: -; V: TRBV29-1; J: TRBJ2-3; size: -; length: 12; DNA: TGCAGCACTATACCGGTGACAGATACGCAGTATTTT; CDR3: CSTIPVTDTQYF
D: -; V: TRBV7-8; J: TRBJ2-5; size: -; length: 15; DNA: TGTGCCAGCAGCTTAAGCAGGGGCGCACGAGAGACCCAGTACTTC; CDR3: CASSLSRGARETQYF
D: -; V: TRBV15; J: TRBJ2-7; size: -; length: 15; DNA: TGTGCCACCAGCAGAGGCGTAGGTAGTACCTACGAGCAGTACTTC; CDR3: CATSRGVGSTYEQYF
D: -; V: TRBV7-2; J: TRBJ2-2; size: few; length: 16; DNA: TGTGCCAGCAGCTCCTACTTGGGAGCGAACACCGGGGAGCTGTTTTTT; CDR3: CASSSYLGANTGELFF
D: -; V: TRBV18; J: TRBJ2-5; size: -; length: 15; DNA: TGTGCCAGCTCACCATTCTCGATAGGGACGGAGACCCAGTACTTC; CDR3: CASSPFSIGTETQYF
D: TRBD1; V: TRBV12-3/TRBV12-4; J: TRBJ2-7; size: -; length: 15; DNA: TGTGCCAGCAGAGGGACAGGGGATAATACCTACGAGCAGTACTTC; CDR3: CASRGTGDNTYEQYF
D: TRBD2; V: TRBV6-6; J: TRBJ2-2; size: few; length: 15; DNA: TGTGCCAGCAGCGGACTAGCGGGGTACACCGGGGAGCTGTTTTTT; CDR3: CASSGLAGYTGELFF
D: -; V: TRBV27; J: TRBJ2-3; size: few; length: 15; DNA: TGTGCCAGCTCGGACCCCCTCGAGGGTACAGATACGCAGTATTTT; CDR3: CASSDPLEGTDTQYF
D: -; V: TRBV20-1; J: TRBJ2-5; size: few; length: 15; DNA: TGCAGTGCTGGAAAAGAGTTGGGCAGGGGAGAGACCCAGTACTTC; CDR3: CSAGKELGRGETQYF
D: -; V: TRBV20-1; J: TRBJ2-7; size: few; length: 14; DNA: TGCAGTGCTAGACCCGGGACGTACAATTACGAGCAGTACTTC; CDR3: CSARPGTYNYEQYF
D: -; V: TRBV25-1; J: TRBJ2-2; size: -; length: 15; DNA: TGTGCCAGCAGTGTTGGGGCAGCTGACACCGGGGAGCTGTTTTTT; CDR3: CASSVGAADTGELFF
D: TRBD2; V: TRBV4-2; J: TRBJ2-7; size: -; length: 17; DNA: TGTGCCAGCAGCCAGGCTCCGGGACTAGCGGCCGCCTACGAGCAGTACTTC; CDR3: CASSQAPGLAAAYEQYF
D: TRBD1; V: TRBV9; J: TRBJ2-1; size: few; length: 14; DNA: TGTGCCAGCAGCGTAGAAAACCCGACAGGGAAGATTTACTTC; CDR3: CASSVENPTGKIYF
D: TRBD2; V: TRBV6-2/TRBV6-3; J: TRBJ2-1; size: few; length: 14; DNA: TGTGCCAGCAGTTATGCGGGAGCGGGCAATGAGCAGTTCTTC; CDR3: CASSYAGAGNEQFF
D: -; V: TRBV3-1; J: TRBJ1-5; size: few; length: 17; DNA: TGTGCCAGCAGCCAAGATCCGGGACGGCCCCCGAATCAGCCCCAGCATTTT; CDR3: CASSQDPGRPPNQPQHF
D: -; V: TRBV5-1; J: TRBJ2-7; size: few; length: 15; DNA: TGCGCCAGCAGCCTCTCACCGGGACGGGGGAACGAGCAGTACTTC; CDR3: CASSLSPGRGNEQYF
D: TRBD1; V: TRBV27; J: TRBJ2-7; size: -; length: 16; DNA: TGTGCCAGCAGTCCATCCCCCGGGACAGGAACCTACGAGCAGTACTTC; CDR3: CASSPSPGTGTYEQYF
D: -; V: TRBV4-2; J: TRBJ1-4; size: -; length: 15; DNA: TGTGCCAGCAGCCAGGACGGGACACCGAATGAAAAACTGTTTTTT; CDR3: CASSQDGTPNEKLFF
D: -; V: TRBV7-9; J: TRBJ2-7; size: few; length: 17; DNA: TGTGCCAGCAGCTTAGCGGGGACATACGTGTTGACCTACGAGCAGTACTTC; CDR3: CASSLAGTYVLTYEQYF
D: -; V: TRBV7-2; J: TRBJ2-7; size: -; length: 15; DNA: TGTGCCAGCAGCTTAGTGGGTGAAAGCTCCTACGAGCAGTACTTC; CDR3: CASSLVGESSYEQYF
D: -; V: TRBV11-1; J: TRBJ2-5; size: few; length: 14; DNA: TGTGCCAGCAGCCGGGACGCCTGGGCAGAGACCCAGTACTTC; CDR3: CASSRDAWAETQYF
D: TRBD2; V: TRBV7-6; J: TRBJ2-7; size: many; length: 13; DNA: TGTGCCAGCAGCTCAGGGACTAGCGGACAGCAGTACTTC; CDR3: CASSSGTSGQQYF
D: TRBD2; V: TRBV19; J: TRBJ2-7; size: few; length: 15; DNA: TGTGCCAGTAGGGCGGGACTAGCGGAGATCTACGAGCAGTACTTC; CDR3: CASRAGLAEIYEQYF
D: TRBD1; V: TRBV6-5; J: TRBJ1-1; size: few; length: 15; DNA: TGTGCCAGCAGAAAGGACAGGGGCATGAACACTGAAGCTTTCTTT; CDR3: CASRKDRGMNTEAFF
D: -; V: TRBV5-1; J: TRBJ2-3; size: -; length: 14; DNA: TGCGCCAGCAGCTTAAGACAGCGCACAGATACGCAGTATTTT; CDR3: CASSLRQRTDTQYF
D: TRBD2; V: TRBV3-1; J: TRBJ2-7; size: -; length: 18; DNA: TGTGCCAGCAGCCATTCGGGACTAGCGGGGGGCAAATCCTACGAGCAGTACTTC; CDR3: CASSHSGLAGGKSYEQYF
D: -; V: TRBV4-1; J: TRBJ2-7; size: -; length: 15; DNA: TGCGCCAGCAGCCTAGGGACAGTGGGAGGGTACGAGCAGTACTTC; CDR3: CASSLGTVGGYEQYF
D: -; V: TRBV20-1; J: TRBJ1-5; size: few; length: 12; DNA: TGCAGTGCTAGAATTAGTAATCAGCCCCAGCATTTT; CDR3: CSARISNQPQHF